What follows are 21 T cell receptor beta chains derived from one specimen sequenced in a study of blood T cell repertoires in COVID-19. TCRdb's table, derived via immunoSEQ multiplex PCR, lists solely in-frame clones and lacks some. The table includes about 260,000 clones, 83% detected once. Sequencing used peripheral blood. These receptors were collected from a man aged 60 to 69 who had recovered from COVID-19.

This CDR3 reads CASSLDRGSSGANVLTF. DNA of the CDR3: TGTGCCAGCAGCCTAGACAGGGGGTCATCAGGGGCCAACGTCCTGACTTTC. The chain employs TRBV7-9 and TRBJ2-6, with 9 positions matching TRBD1. CDR3 length: 17 amino acids. Germline-derived CDR1 and CDR2 are SEHNR and FQNEAQ (reference sequence). Germline trimming cut 5 bases from V and 4 bases from J; bases unmatched to any gene: 9.

The genes are TRBV5-5 and TRBJ1-1; 9 nucleotides line up with TRBD1. This CDR3 comprises 13 residues. Per the germline V gene, CDR1 is SGHKS and CDR2 is YYEKEE (reference sequence). V lost 4 bases to trimming and J lost 5 bases; unmatched junction nucleotides: 3. The CDR3 DNA follows: TGTGCCAGCAGCCGGACAGGGGAAACTGAAGCTTTCTTT. Its protein is CASSRTGETEAFF.

The J gene is TRBJ1-5, the V gene TRBV6-5, with D possibly TRBD1 on 5 matching bases. Between the trimmed V and J ends, which lost 9 bases and 0 bases, there was a span of 15 bases. Germline V CDR1 and CDR2: MNHEY, SVGAGI. The CDR3 has 15 amino acids. The DNA of the CDR3 is TGTGCCAGTACAACCTCGGGGGTTAGCAATCAGCCCCAGCATTTT. Translating it yields CASTTSGVSNQPQHF.

The V call is TRBV11-2, the J call TRBJ2-3; maybe TRBD2 (5 bases). The ends were cut back, 4 bases at V and 1 base at J, with 18 bases in the middle. CDR1 is SGHAT, CDR2 FQNNGV, per germline. CDR3 size: 17 residues. The CDR3 loop reads CASSSSSSGIRTDTQYF. The CDR3 DNA reads as TGTGCCAGCAGCTCGAGTTCAAGCGGAATACGCACAGATACGCAGTATTTT.

The V gene is TRBV3-1 (or the pseudogene TRBV3-2), the J gene TRBJ2-3; D not certain. From germline, CDR1 is LGHDT and CDR2 YNNKEL (reference sequence). Trimming removed 3 bases from V and 0 bases from J, with 10 bases in between. This CDR3 region has 15 residues. CDR3 sequence reads: CASSQSARSTDTQYF. In DNA form, the CDR3 reads TGTGCCAGCAGCCAGAGTGCCCGGAGCACAGATACGCAGTATTTT.

This clone was recorded once. The chain employs TRBV15 and TRBJ2-1; tentatively, D is TRBD2 (6 bases). CDR1 LNHNV and CDR2 YYDKDF come from the germline V gene (reference sequence). This CDR3 is 14 amino acids long. V was shortened by 5 bases and J by 4 bases, with 12 bases between the two germline ends. The CDR3 spells CATSGPGVYNEQFF. CDR3 nucleotides: TGTGCCACCAGCGGACCGGGGGTTTACAATGAGCAGTTCTTC. The variable domain in full, completed from reference TRBV15 and TRBJ2-1, reads DAMVIQNPRYQVTQFGKPVTLSCSQTLNHNVMYWYQQKSSQAPKLLFHYYDKDFNNEADTPDNFQSRRPNTSFCFLDIRSPGLGDTAMYLCATSGPGVYNEQFFGPGTRLTVL.

J is TRBJ1-1 and V is TRBV6-5; D remains ambiguous. The length of the CDR3 is 13 residues. V shed 7 bases and J shed 1 base, with 10 bases lying between them. Looked up from germline, CDR1 is MNHEY and CDR2 is SVGAGI. CDR3 in amino acids: CASTKSGNTEAFF. The CDR3 DNA follows: TGTGCCAGCACTAAAAGCGGGAACACTGAAGCTTTCTTT.

The chain has TRBV24-1 and TRBJ2-1; a possible D gene is TRBD2 (7 bases). This CDR3 is 17 amino acids long. Trimming removed 7 bases at V and 9 bases at J, with 27 bases between. The germline CDR1 and CDR2 sequences are KGHDR and SFDVKD. CDR3 bases: TGTGCCACCAGAGGAGGGGGGGTACGCGGGAGATGGGTTGAGCAGTTCTTC. Translation gives CATRGGGVRGRWVEQFF.

The rearrangement uses TRBV29-1 and TRBJ1-1; TRBD1 is a possible D gene (6 bases). V lost 4 bases and J 1 base, leaving 13 bases between the germline ends. Looked up from germline, CDR1 is SQVTM and CDR2 is ANQGSEA. This CDR3 has 14 amino acids. CDR3 sequence reads: CSVGQVVTNTEAFF. The CDR3, as DNA: TGCAGCGTTGGACAGGTAGTAACGAACACTGAAGCTTTCTTT.

The V and J genes are TRBV4-2 and TRBJ2-7; D unclear. The CDR3 is 15 amino acids. Trimming stripped 1 base from V and 4 bases from J, with 14 bases between. Germline-derived CDR1 and CDR2 are LGHNA and YNFKEQ. In DNA form, the CDR3 reads TGTGCCAGCAGCCAAGTTCCGGGTCCCCCGTACGAGCAGTACTTC. As protein: CASSQVPGPPYEQYF.

This chain joins TRBV2 and TRBJ1-5; the D is unclear. With 7 bases removed from V and 7 bases from J, the gap between germline ends came to 14 bases. This CDR3 spans 13 amino acids. From germline, CDR1 is SNHLY and CDR2 FYNNEI. CDR3 loop: CASMFSPGQPQHF. Here the CDR3 DNA reads TGTGCCAGCATGTTTTCGCCGGGGCAGCCCCAGCATTTT.

This clone showed up just once. The chain combines TRBV2 with TRBJ2-1; the match to TRBD2 covers 9 bases. The V gene's germline CDR1 is SNHLY and CDR2 FYNNEI. V shed 7 bases, J shed 8 bases, and the junction held 6 bases outside the gene matches. The CDR3 covers 13 residues. The CDR3 is CASTISGGYEQFF. CDR3 bases: TGTGCCAGCACCATTAGCGGGGGATATGAGCAGTTCTTC.

V is TRBV19 and J is TRBJ2-3; the match to TRBD2 covers 13 bases. V lost 4 bases to trimming and J lost 2 bases; unmatched junction nucleotides: 3. The germline gives CDR1 LNHDA, CDR2 SQIVND (reference sequence). This CDR3 comprises 16 residues. The CDR3 DNA is TGTGCCAGTAGTAGGGGGACTAGCGGGACCACAGATACGCAGTATTTT. Residues: CASSRGTSGTTDTQYF.

The chain combines TRBV19 with TRBJ2-3; 11 nucleotides agree with TRBD2. Germline loops: CDR1 LNHDA, CDR2 SQIVND (reference sequence). The CDR3 runs 15 residues. V shed 6 bases and J 2 bases; nucleotides not matched to a gene: 4. The CDR3 DNA reads as TGTGCCAGTAGCCCGGGACTAGCGGACACAGATACGCAGTATTTT. Its translation: CASSPGLADTDTQYF.

V is TRBV5-1 and J is TRBJ2-5; the match to TRBD2 covers 14 bases. CDR3 length: 18 amino acids. V lost 4 bases to trimming and J lost 5 bases; unmatched junction nucleotides: 13. Per germline, CDR1 SGHRS and CDR2 YFSETQ. CDR3 bases: TGCGCCAGCAGCAATTCTGTGACTAGCGGGAGGGCCTGGGAGACCCAGTACTTC. This translates into CASSNSVTSGRAWETQYF.

The chain couples TRBV6-1 to TRBJ1-6, with D unresolved. The CDR3 has 13 residues. The V end was cut by 2 bases, the J end by 14 bases, with 13 bases between. Germline V gene data show CDR1 as MNHNS and CDR2 as SASEGT. DNA for the CDR3: TGTGCCAGCAGTGAACGAGGTGGTAAGGCCCTCCACTTT. Protein: CASSERGGKALHF.

This clone was found once. CDR3 sequence (DNA): TGTGCCAGCAGTCCGACGACGAGGGGGGAGACCCAGTACTTC. This encodes CASSPTTRGETQYF. The rearrangement joins TRBV6-5 to TRBJ2-5; TRBD1 might be the D (6 bases). Trimming cost V 5 bases and J 5 bases, with 15 bases left between them. The CDR3 is 14 residues long. Germline V lookup: CDR1 MNHEY, CDR2 SVGAGI.

V and J are TRBV1 and TRBJ1-5; TRBD1 is taken as the D call from the table, unchecked against the DNA. TRBV1 is recorded as a pseudogene. The CDR3 runs to 14 residues. The CDR3 region has the DNA TGCACCAGCCACCGGGGACAGGGTGGCCAGCCCCAGCATTTT. It codes for CTSHRGQGGQPQHF.

The rearrangement uses TRBV19 and TRBJ2-5, with D perhaps TRBD1 (5 bases). V was trimmed by 4 bases and J by 2 bases, leaving 17 bases between them. The CDR3 runs 16 residues. Germline values: CDR1 LNHDA, CDR2 SQIVND (reference sequence). CDR3 DNA: TGTGCCAGTAGTAAAATGCAAGGGGCCGTACAAGAGACCCAGTACTTC. Translation gives CASSKMQGAVQETQYF. Full variable domain (outside the CDR3, taken from reference TRBV19 and TRBJ2-5): DGGITQSPKYLFRKEGQNVTLSCEQNLNHDAMYWYRQDPGQGLRLIYYSQIVNDFQKGDIAEGYSVSREKKESFPLTVTSAQKNPTAFYLCASSKMQGAVQETQYFGPGTRLLVL.

The rearrangement links TRBV29-1 to TRBJ1-2, with 7 positions matching TRBD1. V lost 4 bases and J lost 2; bases outside the gene matches: 4. Germline-derived CDR1 and CDR2 are SQVTM and ANQGSEA. The CDR3 extends over 13 amino acids. The CDR3 spells CSVATGANYGYTF. The CDR3 DNA sequence: TGCAGCGTTGCAACAGGGGCCAACTATGGCTACACCTTC.

In nucleotides, the CDR3 is TGTGCCAGCAGCTTGGGGGGACAGGGTGGAGATACGCAGTATTTT. The encoded protein is CASSLGGQGGDTQYF. The J gene is TRBJ2-3, the V gene TRBV5-4; 9 bases map to TRBD1. The CDR3 is 15 residues long. Trimming cost V 0 bases and J 5 bases; bases outside gene matches: 4. Germline V gene data show CDR1 as SGHNT and CDR2 as YYREEE (reference sequence).